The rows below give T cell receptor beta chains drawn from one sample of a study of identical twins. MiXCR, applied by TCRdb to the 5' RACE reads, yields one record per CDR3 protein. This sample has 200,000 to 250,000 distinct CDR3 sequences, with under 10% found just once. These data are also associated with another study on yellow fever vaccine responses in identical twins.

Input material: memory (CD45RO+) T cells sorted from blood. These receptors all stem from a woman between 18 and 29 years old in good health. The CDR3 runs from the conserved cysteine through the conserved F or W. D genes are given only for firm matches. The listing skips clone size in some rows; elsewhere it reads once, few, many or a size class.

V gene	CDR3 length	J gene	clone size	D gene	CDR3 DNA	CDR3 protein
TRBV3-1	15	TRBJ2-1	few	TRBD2	TGTGCCAGCAGTCGGACTAGCGGGAGGGCCGATGAGCAGTTCTTC	CASSRTSGRADEQFF
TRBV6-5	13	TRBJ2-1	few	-	TGTGCCAGCAGTTACTCGGGGCTAGCTGAGCAGTTCTTC	CASSYSGLAEQFF
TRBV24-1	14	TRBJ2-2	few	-	TGTGCCACCAGCGGACTAAAAAACACCGGGGAGCTGTTTTTT	CATSGLKNTGELFF
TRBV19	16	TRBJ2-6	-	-	TGTGCCAGTAGTACCCTCCCAGGGGAAGGGGCCAACGTCCTGACTTTC	CASSTLPGEGANVLTF
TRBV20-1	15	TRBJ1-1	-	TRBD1	TGCAGTGCTAGAGTCTCGACAGGGAAGAACACTGAAGCTTTCTTT	CSARVSTGKNTEAFF
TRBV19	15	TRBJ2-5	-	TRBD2	TGTGCCAGTAGTATCGCGGGAGGGAATAAAGAGACCCAGTACTTC	CASSIAGGNKETQYF
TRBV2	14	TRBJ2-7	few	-	TGTGCCAGCAGCGCTGACAACGGCCTTGCCGAGCAGTACTTC	CASSADNGLAEQYF
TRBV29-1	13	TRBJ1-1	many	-	TGCAGCGCCGGACACGGCTGGGGTACTGAAGCTTTCTTT	CSAGHGWGTEAFF
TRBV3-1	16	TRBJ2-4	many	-	TGTGCCAGCAGCCAAGATCCTAGCCCAGGCAGAAACATTCAGTACTTC	CASSQDPSPGRNIQYF
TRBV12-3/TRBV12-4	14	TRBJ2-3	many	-	TGTGCCAGCAGTTCGAGGGGAATCACAGATACGCAGTATTTT	CASSSRGITDTQYF
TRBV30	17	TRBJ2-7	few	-	TGTGCCTGGAGTGTACTAATCAGGCCCACTGGCTCCTACGAGCAGTACTTC	CAWSVLIRPTGSYEQYF
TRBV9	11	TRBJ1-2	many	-	TGTGCCAGCAGCACCAACTATGGCTACACCTTC	CASSTNYGYTF
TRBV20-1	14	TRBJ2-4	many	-	TGCAGTGCCCAAAGGCATTTAGCCAAAAACATTCAGTACTTC	CSAQRHLAKNIQYF
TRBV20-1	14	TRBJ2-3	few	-	TGCAGTGCTAGAATTGTAGGAAGCACAGATACGCAGTATTTT	CSARIVGSTDTQYF
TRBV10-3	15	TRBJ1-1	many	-	TGTGCCATCAGTGAGTCGGCTTTGTCGGGCACTGAAGCTTTCTTT	CAISESALSGTEAFF
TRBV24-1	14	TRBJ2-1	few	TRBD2	TGTGCCACCAGTGATTTTACCCTAGCGGGGAAGCAGTTCTTC	CATSDFTLAGKQFF
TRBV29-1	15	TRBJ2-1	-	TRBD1	TGCAGCGTTGACCCGACAGGGGTCCCTTACAATGAGCAGTTCTTC	CSVDPTGVPYNEQFF
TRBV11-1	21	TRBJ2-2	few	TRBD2	TGTGCCAGCAGCTTAGAGCGCGGGACTAGTTCGGACGCTCCGGGCACCGGGGAGCTGTTTTTT	CASSLERGTSSDAPGTGELFF
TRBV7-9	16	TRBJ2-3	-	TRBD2	TGTGCCACCCTCCCGTGGCCGCGGGAGTCCACAGATACGCAGTATTTT	CATLPWPRESTDTQYF
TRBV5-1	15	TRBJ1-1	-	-	TGCGCCAGCAGCTCGGAGGGGGGCGCGAACACTGAAGCTTTCTTT	CASSSEGGANTEAFF
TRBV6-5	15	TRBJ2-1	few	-	TGTGCCAGCAGTTTCGGGGTTTTGGAGTACAATGAGCAGTTCTTC	CASSFGVLEYNEQFF
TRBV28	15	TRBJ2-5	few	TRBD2	TGTGCCAGCAGTTTCCCCAGCGGGGAGAGAGAGACCCAGTACTTC	CASSFPSGERETQYF
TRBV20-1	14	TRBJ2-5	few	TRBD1	TGCAGTGCTAGGGACAGGGGCTTATCTGCGACCCAGTACTTC	CSARDRGLSATQYF
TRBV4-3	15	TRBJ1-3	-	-	TGCGCCAGCAGCCAAGAGGGAAGGTCCGGAAACACCATATATTTT	CASSQEGRSGNTIYF
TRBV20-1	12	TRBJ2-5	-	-	TGCAGTGCTAGGTGGACAGAAGAGACCCAGTACTTC	CSARWTEETQYF
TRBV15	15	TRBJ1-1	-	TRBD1	TGTGCCACCAGCAGGACCGAGGGGGCAGGCACTGAAGCTTTCTTT	CATSRTEGAGTEAFF
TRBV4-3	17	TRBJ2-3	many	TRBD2	TGCGCCAGCAGCCAAGATGATGGTCAACGGGGAGGGCAGACGCAGTATTTT	CASSQDDGQRGGQTQYF
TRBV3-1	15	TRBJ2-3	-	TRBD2	TGTGCCAGCTGCCAAGGACTAGCGGGAGCAGATACGCAGTATTTT	CASCQGLAGADTQYF
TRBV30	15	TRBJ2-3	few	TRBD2	TGTGCCTGGAAGGGCGGGAGCGACTTCACAGATACGCAGTATTTT	CAWKGGSDFTDTQYF
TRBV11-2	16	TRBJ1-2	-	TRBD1	TGTGCCAGCAGCTTAGCCCAGGGGGCTAGTATCTATGGCTACACCTTC	CASSLAQGASIYGYTF
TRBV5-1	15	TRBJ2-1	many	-	TGCGCCAGCAGCCCCCCACAGGGCGGTTTCGATGAGCAGTTCTTC	CASSPPQGGFDEQFF
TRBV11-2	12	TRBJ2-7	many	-	TGTGCCTCGGGGTGGCGGGGCTACGAGCAGTACTTC	CASGWRGYEQYF
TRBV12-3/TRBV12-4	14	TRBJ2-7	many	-	TGTGCCAGCAGTTCCCCTAGAGGGAGCTACGAGCAGTACTTC	CASSSPRGSYEQYF
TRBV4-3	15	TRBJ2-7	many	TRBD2	TGCGCCAGCAGCCAAGCGACGAGCGGGAGATACGAGCAGTACTTC	CASSQATSGRYEQYF
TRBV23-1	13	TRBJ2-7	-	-	TGCGCCAGCAGTCAGTCGACAGAGTACGAGCAGTACTTC	CASSQSTEYEQYF
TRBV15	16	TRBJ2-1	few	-	TGTGCCACCAGCAGAGCCCTCGGACAGCCTTACAATGAGCAGTTCTTC	CATSRALGQPYNEQFF
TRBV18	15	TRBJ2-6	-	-	TGTGCCAGCTCACCAAGGCAGTCCGGGGCCAACGTCCTGACTTTC	CASSPRQSGANVLTF
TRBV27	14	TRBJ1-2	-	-	TGTGCCAGCAGTCCCCGGGGACCAACCCATGGCTACACCTTC	CASSPRGPTHGYTF
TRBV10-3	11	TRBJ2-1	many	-	TGTGCCATCAGTGAGTTGGGTGAGCAGTTCTTC	CAISELGEQFF
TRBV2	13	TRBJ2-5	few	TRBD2	TGTGCCAGCACCGGGACTAGAGGGGAGACCCAGTACTTC	CASTGTRGETQYF
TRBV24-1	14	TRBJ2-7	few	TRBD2	TGTGCCACCGCGGGCGGAGGGACTACCTACGAGCAGTACTTC	CATAGGGTTYEQYF
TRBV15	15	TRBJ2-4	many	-	TGTGCCACCAGCAGACCCGCGTCTTCCAAAAACATTCAGTACTTC	CATSRPASSKNIQYF
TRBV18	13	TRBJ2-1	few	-	TGTGCCAGCTCATCTACCAGATACAATGAGCAGTTCTTC	CASSSTRYNEQFF
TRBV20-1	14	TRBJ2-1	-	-	TGCAGTGCTAGAGTTAGTCTTGGGGCCAATGAGCAGTTCTTC	CSARVSLGANEQFF
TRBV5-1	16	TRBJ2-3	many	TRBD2	TGCGCCAGCAGCTTGGATGCGGGACTAGCCCCAGATACGCAGTATTTT	CASSLDAGLAPDTQYF
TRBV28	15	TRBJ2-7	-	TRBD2	TGTGCCAGCGGGCCTAGCGGGAGGGCCATCTACGAGCAGTACTTC	CASGPSGRAIYEQYF
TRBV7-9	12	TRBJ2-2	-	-	TGTGCCAGCAGCCGGGCCACCGGGGAGCTGTTTTTT	CASSRATGELFF
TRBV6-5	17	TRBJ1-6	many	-	TGTGCCAGCAGTTCATCTACCGGCGCAGGATATAATTCACCCCTCCACTTT	CASSSSTGAGYNSPLHF
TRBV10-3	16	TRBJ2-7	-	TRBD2	TGTGCCACCGGGGGGGCAGGGGTTCTGAGCTCCTACGAGCAGTACTTC	CATGGAGVLSSYEQYF
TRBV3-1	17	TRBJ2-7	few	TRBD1	TGTGCCAGCTGCCAAGATATATTAGGGGCACAGGGGCCCGAGCAGTACTTC	CASCQDILGAQGPEQYF
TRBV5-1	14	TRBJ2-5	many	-	TGCGCCAGCAGCTTGGCTGGGTACCAAGAGACCCAGTACTTC	CASSLAGYQETQYF
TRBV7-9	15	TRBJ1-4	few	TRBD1	TGTGCCAGCAGCCGACAGGGGTGGACTAATGAAAAACTGTTTTTT	CASSRQGWTNEKLFF
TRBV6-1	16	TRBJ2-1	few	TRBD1	TGTGCCAGCAGCCGCCAATGGGACAGGATCTACAATGAGCAGTTCTTC	CASSRQWDRIYNEQFF
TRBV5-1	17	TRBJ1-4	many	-	TGCGCCAGCAGCAGAGGCAAAACTCAGGGGACTAATGAAAAACTGTTTTTT	CASSRGKTQGTNEKLFF
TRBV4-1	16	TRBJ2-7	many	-	TGCGCCAGCAGCCAAGCCCCACCTCCCGAGGGCTACGAGCAGTACTTC	CASSQAPPPEGYEQYF
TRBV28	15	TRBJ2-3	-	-	TGTGCCAGCAACCAAGGACAGCTTTTCACAGATACGCAGTATTTT	CASNQGQLFTDTQYF
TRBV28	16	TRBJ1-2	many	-	TGTGCCAGCACGTCACGAGGTAGCCCTTATCGCTATGGCTACACCTTC	CASTSRGSPYRYGYTF
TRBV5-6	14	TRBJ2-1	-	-	TGTGCCAGCAGCCCTACAGGAGGAGTCTATGAGCAGTTCTTC	CASSPTGGVYEQFF
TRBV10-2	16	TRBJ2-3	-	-	TGCGCCAGCAGTGCGACCGGACGGGTAAACACAGATACGCAGTATTTT	CASSATGRVNTDTQYF
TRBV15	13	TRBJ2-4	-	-	TGTGCCACCAGGGATCGGGACACCCCTCTTCAGTACTTC	CATRDRDTPLQYF